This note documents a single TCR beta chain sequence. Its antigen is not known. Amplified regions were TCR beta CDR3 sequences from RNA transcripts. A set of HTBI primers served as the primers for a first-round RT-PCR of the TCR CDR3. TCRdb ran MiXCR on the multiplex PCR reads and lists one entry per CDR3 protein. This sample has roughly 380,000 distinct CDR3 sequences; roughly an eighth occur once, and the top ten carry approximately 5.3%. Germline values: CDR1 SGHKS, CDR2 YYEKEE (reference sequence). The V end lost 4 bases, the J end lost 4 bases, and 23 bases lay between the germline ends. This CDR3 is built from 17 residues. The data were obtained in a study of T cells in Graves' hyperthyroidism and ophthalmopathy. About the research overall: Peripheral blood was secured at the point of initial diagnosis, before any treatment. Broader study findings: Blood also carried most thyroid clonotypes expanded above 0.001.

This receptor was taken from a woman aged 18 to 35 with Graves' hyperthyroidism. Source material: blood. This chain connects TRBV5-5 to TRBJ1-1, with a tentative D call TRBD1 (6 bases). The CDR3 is CASSLMGRGGKGTEAFF. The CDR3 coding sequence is TGTGCCAGCAGCCTCATGGGGAGGGGGGGTAAAGGCACTGAAGCTTTCTTT. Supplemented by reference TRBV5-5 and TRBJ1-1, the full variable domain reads DAGVTQSPTHLIKTRGQQVTLRCSPISGHKSVSWYQQVLGQGPQFIFQYYEKEERGRGNFPDRFSARQFPNYSSELNVNALLLGDSALYLCASSLMGRGGKGTEAFFGQGTRLTVV.